These T cell receptor beta chains were read from a single sample in a study of shared clonotypes between healthy human individuals. Only in-frame clones appear in the TCRdb table, and some are missing; sequencing was by immunoSEQ multiplex PCR. The sample lists some 2,500,000 clones; 85% to 95% were seen once. The sample was naive CD4+ T cells from PBMCs. These receptors were collected from a man aged 18 to 35 in good health. Some clones in this sample may be carry-over from other donors' samples. Each CDR3 is given with its conserved first and last residue. The D gene is left open where the match is weak. Clone size is shown for a subset of rows, as once, few, many or a class of expanded clone.

J gene | D gene | V gene | clone size | CDR3 protein | CDR3 DNA
TRBJ1-3 | . | TRBV2 | few | CASSEKGRLYGNTIYF | TGTGCCAGCAGTGAGAAGGGTCGATTGTACGGAAACACCATATATTTT
TRBJ1-5 | . | TRBV21-1 | . | CASSKRIRHQPQHF | TGTGCCAGCAGCAAACGGATCAGGCACCAGCCCCAGCATTTT
TRBJ2-1 | . | TRBV7-3 | . | CASSEVGHNEQFF | TGTGCCAGCAGTGAAGTGGGGCACAATGAGCAGTTCTTC
TRBJ2-7 | . | TRBV2 | . | CASSAGAYEQYF | TGTGCCAGCAGTGCCGGGGCCTACGAGCAGTACTTC
TRBJ1-3 | . | TRBV25-1 | . | CASRPPASSGNTIYF | TGTGCCAGCAGACCCCCAGCTAGCTCTGGAAACACCATATATTTT
TRBJ1-2 | . | TRBV4-3 | . | CASSQEAWGVGYTF | TGCGCCAGCAGCCAAGAAGCTTGGGGGGTTGGCTACACCTTC
TRBJ1-1 | . | TRBV20-1 | . | CSALRPGEAFF | TGCAGTGCTCTAAGACCCGGCGAAGCTTTCTTT
TRBJ1-2 | . | TRBV6-1 | . | CASSEVRGANYGYTF | TGTGCCAGCAGTGAAGTTAGAGGGGCTAACTATGGCTACACCTTC
TRBJ2-1 | . | TRBV5-1 | . | CASSVSSGTPTGNEQFF | TGCGCCAGCAGCGTAAGCTCCGGGACTCCGACAGGCAATGAGCAGTTCTTC
TRBJ2-3 | TRBD2 | TRBV25-1 | . | CASRAGGSTDTQYF | TGTGCCAGCAGGGCGGGGGGAAGCACAGATACGCAGTATTTT
TRBJ2-2 | . | TRBV18 | once | CASSHRGRGTGELFF | TGTGCCAGCTCACACAGGGGACGGGGGACCGGGGAGCTGTTTTTT
TRBJ2-6 | . | TRBV25-1 | . | CASSALGGNVLTF | TGTGCCAGCAGTGCCTTGGGGGGCAACGTCCTGACTTTC
TRBJ1-5 | . | TRBV19 | once | CASILRVEDQPQHF | TGTGCCAGTATCTTACGGGTCGAGGATCAGCCCCAGCATTTT
TRBJ1-2 | . | TRBV11-2 | . | CASSLETGTAIYTF | TGTGCCAGCAGCTTGGAGACCGGGACGGCTATCTACACCTTC
TRBJ2-3 | . | TRBV4-3 | . | CASSQASTDTQYF | TGCGCCAGCAGCCAAGCTAGCACAGATACGCAGTATTTT
TRBJ2-6 | . | TRBV4-1 | . | CASSQVSSGANVLTF | TGCGCCAGCAGCCAGGTGAGCTCTGGGGCCAACGTCCTGACTTTC
TRBJ1-2 | . | TRBV7-2 | . | CASSPRYAGEGGYTF | TGTGCCAGCAGCCCCCGTTACGCAGGGGAGGGAGGCTACACCTTC
TRBJ1-2 | . | TRBV5-6 | few | CASSLPGDPRYTF | TGTGCCAGCAGCTTGCCGGGGGACCCCCGCTACACCTTC
TRBJ2-3 | TRBD2 | TRBV2 | . | CASRALAGRGISTDTQYF | TGTGCCAGCAGGGCCCTAGCGGGACGGGGAATTAGCACAGATACGCAGTATTTT
TRBJ2-1 | . | TRBV1 | . | CTSSRDSGQGDHEQFF | TGCACCAGCAGCCGGGACTCGGGACAGGGTGATCATGAGCAGTTCTTC
TRBJ2-7 | TRBD2 | TRBV5-5 | . | CASSPSGRGNEQYF | TGTGCCAGCAGCCCTAGCGGGAGAGGCAACGAGCAGTACTTC
TRBJ2-3 | . | TRBV5-1 | . | CASSLEAGAADTQYF | TGCGCCAGCAGCTTGGAGGCAGGGGCAGCAGATACGCAGTATTTT
TRBJ2-7 | TRBD1 | TRBV28 | . | CASSQPGTGPYEQYF | TGTGCCAGCAGTCAACCCGGGACAGGCCCCTACGAGCAGTACTTC
TRBJ2-7 | . | TRBV20-1 | . | CSARIFAEQYF | TGCAGTGCTAGAATATTTGCCGAGCAGTACTTC
TRBJ2-3 | . | TRBV15 | . | CATSRSDYSRTDTQYF | TGTGCCACCAGCAGATCGGACTATAGTCGGACAGATACGCAGTATTTT
TRBJ2-5 | . | TRBV4-1 | . | CASSRSGIQETQYF | TGCGCCAGCAGCCGAAGTGGGATCCAAGAGACCCAGTACTTC
TRBJ1-5 | TRBD1 | TRBV18 | . | CASSPPGGGNQPQHF | TGTGCCAGCTCACCACCAGGGGGCGGCAATCAGCCCCAGCATTTT
TRBJ2-3 | TRBD2 | TRBV7-2 | . | CASSLDSGRADTQYF | TGTGCCAGCAGCTTAGACAGCGGGAGGGCAGATACGCAGTATTTT
TRBJ1-3 | TRBD1 | TRBV28 | . | CASSRDRFSGNTIYF | TGTGCCAGCAGCAGGGACAGATTTTCTGGAAACACCATATATTTT
TRBJ2-3 | . | TRBV7-8 | . | CASSLNGGSTDTQYF | TGTGCCAGCAGCTTGAACGGCGGGAGCACAGATACGCAGTATTTT
TRBJ2-1 | . | TRBV6-5 | . | CASRPRRRNEQFF | TGTGCCAGCAGACCCAGGAGGAGGAATGAGCAGTTCTTC
TRBJ2-5 | . | TRBV7-7 | . | CASGPLTRETQYF | TGTGCCAGCGGGCCCCTAACCAGAGAGACCCAGTACTTC
TRBJ2-3 | TRBD1 | TRBV25-1 | . | CASSNRGSTDTQYF | TGTGCCAGCAGCAACAGGGGGAGCACAGATACGCAGTATTTT
TRBJ1-2 | . | TRBV6-1 | . | CASSAQASYGYTF | TGTGCCAGCAGTGCGCAGGCGAGCTATGGCTACACCTTC
TRBJ2-4 | . | TRBV6-1 | . | CATIISTGWKGIQYF | TGTGCCACCATAATTAGTACAGGGTGGAAGGGCATTCAGTACTTC
TRBJ2-3 | . | TRBV5-4 | . | CASSLERDGDTQYF | TGTGCCAGCAGCTTAGAGAGAGATGGGGATACGCAGTATTTT
TRBJ2-3 | TRBD1 | TRBV27 | . | CASRTQGAAWDTQYF | TGTGCCAGCAGAACACAGGGGGCGGCCTGGGATACGCAGTATTTT
TRBJ2-5 | . | TRBV19 | . | CASSIRGRETQYF | TGTGCCAGTAGTATACGAGGGAGGGAGACCCAGTACTTC
TRBJ1-1 | . | TRBV30 | . | CAWSVRGGTEAFF | TGTGCCTGGAGTGTAAGGGGGGGAACTGAAGCTTTCTTT
TRBJ2-1 | . | TRBV5-6 | . | CASSPLPRREQFF | TGTGCCAGCAGCCCGTTGCCTAGGCGTGAGCAGTTCTTC
TRBJ2-1 | . | TRBV18 | . | CASSPGLTDNEQFF | TGTGCCAGCTCACCAGGACTAACTGACAATGAGCAGTTCTTC
TRBJ2-5 | TRBD2 | TRBV7-2 | . | CASSLGLAETQYF | TGTGCCAGCAGCTTGGGACTAGCAGAGACCCAGTACTTC
TRBJ1-4 | . | TRBV6-6 | . | CASSDVPATNEKLFF | TGTGCCAGCAGTGATGTCCCAGCAACTAATGAAAAACTGTTTTTT
TRBJ2-3 | TRBD1 | TRBV19 | . | CASTDRGVGTQYF | TGTGCCAGCACGGACAGGGGGGTTGGTACGCAGTATTTT
TRBJ2-5 | . | TRBV28 | . | CASSSSWLGTQETQYF | TGTGCCAGCAGTTCCTCCTGGCTAGGGACCCAAGAGACCCAGTACTTC
TRBJ2-1 | TRBD1 | TRBV6-6 | . | CASSSFWDSWNEQFF | TGTGCCAGCAGTTCTTTCTGGGACAGCTGGAATGAGCAGTTCTTC
TRBJ1-1 | . | TRBV14 | few | CASSLTGGRIFEAFF | TGTGCCAGCAGCCTGACTGGGGGGCGGATCTTTGAAGCTTTCTTT
TRBJ2-7 | . | TRBV19 | . | CASSIAGGTYTYEQYF | TGTGCCAGTAGTATAGCAGGGGGGACATATACCTACGAGCAGTACTTC
TRBJ2-3 | TRBD1 | TRBV6-5 | . | CASRRGQGGADTQYF | TGTGCCAGCCGTCGGGGACAGGGGGGCGCAGATACGCAGTATTTT
TRBJ2-1 | . | TRBV19 | . | CASKDYNEQFF | TGTGCCAGTAAGGACTACAATGAGCAGTTCTTC